This T cell receptor beta chain emerged from a study of blood T cell repertoires in COVID-19. In the study overall: Samples came from the United States, Italy and Spain, spanning acute and convalescent COVID-19. T cells, B-cell-depleted T cells, or PBMCs provided the cDNA or gDNA that served as material.

After removal of 3 bases from V and 5 bases from J, the junction contained 6 bases not matched to a gene. CDR3 length: 15 residues. Germline V gives CDR1 LGHDT, CDR2 YNNKEL (reference sequence). Original methodology: Amplifying reference gene primers gave estimates of nucleated cell counts. Clones were read by immunoSEQ multiplex PCR, and TCRdb kept only the in-frame ones, dropping some. V, J and clone size were drawn from that table, and D and trimming were deduced from the DNA. The data show some 490,000 clones, 80% to 90% seen once. The sequenced material came from peripheral blood. The V call is TRBV3-1 (or the pseudogene TRBV3-2), the J call TRBJ1-4; the match to TRBD1 covers 7 bases. The receptor was isolated from a human donor in a cohort sampled during active COVID-19. The CDR3 loop is CASSHGPGGNEKLFF. The CDR3, as DNA: TGTGCCAGCAGCCACGGTCCAGGGGGGAATGAAAAACTGTTTTTT.